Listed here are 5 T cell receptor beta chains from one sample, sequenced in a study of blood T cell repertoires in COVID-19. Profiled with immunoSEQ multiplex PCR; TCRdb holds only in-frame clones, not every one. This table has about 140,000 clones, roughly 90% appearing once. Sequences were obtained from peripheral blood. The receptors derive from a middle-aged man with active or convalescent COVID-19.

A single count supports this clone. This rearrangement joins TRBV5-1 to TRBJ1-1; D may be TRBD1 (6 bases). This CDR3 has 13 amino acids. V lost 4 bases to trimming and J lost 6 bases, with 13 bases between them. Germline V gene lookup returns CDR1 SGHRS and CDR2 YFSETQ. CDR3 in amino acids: CASSVQGGSEAFF. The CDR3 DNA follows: TGCGCCAGCAGCGTACAGGGAGGGTCTGAAGCTTTCTTT.

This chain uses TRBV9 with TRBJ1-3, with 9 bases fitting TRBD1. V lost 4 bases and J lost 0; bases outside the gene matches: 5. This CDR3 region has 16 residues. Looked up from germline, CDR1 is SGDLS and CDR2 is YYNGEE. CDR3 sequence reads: CASSTGQGGSGNTIYF. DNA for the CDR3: TGTGCCAGCAGCACGGGACAGGGAGGCTCTGGAAACACCATATATTTT.

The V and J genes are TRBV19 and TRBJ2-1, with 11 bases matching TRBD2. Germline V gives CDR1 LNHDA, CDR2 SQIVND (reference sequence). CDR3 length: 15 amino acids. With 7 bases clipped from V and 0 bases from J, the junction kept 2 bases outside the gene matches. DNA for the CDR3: TGTGCCAGTAAAACTAGCGGGAGCTCCTACAATGAGCAGTTCTTC. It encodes CASKTSGSSYNEQFF.

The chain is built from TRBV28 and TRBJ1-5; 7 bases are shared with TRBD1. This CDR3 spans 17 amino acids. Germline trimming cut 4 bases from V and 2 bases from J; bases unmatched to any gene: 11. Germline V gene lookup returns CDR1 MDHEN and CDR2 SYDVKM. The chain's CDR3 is CASSSRTGQIGNQPQHF. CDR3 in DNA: TGTGCCAGCAGTTCCCGTACGGGACAGATTGGCAATCAGCCCCAGCATTTT.

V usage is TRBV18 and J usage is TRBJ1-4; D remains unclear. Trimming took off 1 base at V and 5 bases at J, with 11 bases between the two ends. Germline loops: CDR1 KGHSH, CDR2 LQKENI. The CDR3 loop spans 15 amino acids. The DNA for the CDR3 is TGTGCCAGCTCACCACAGGAGGGTTTAAATGAAAAACTGTTTTTT. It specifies CASSPQEGLNEKLFF.